A selection of T cell receptor beta chains follows, all from one sample in a study of control samples from healthy donors and cancer patients. TCRdb keeps only in-frame clones here, not all; method: immunoSEQ multiplex PCR. The repertoire holds over 100,000 clones, with approximately 90% as singletons. Sequenced input: blood. The receptors come from a woman between 45 and 65 years old in good health. CDR3s include the opening cysteine and the closing phenylalanine or tryptophan. D genes are given only for firm matches. For some rows the clone size is stated as once, few or many, or as a class when expanded; others skip it.

abundance	j_gene	d_gene	v_gene	CDR3nt	CDR3aa
-	TRBJ2-1	TRBD1	TRBV28	TGTGCCAGCATGATTGGGACAGGGAGGAATGAGCAGTTCTTC	CASMIGTGRNEQFF
-	TRBJ2-1	TRBD2	TRBV9	TGTGCCAGCAGCAAAACCGGGACTAGCCCCTACAATGAGCAGTTCTTC	CASSKTGTSPYNEQFF
-	TRBJ2-2	-	TRBV25-1	TGTGCCAGCAGTTTGGGGGGCCCCGGGGAGCTGTTTTTT	CASSLGGPGELFF
-	TRBJ1-5	-	TRBV6-1	TGTGCCAGCAGTGAAGCCAATAATCAGCCCCAGCATTTT	CASSEANNQPQHF
-	TRBJ2-3	TRBD2	TRBV27	TGTGCCAGCAGTTTAATAGGGACTAGCGGAACGAGCACAGATACGCAGTATTTT	CASSLIGTSGTSTDTQYF
-	TRBJ2-3	-	TRBV7-2	TGTGCCAGCAGCTCAGGGGTAGCGGATACGCAGTATTTT	CASSSGVADTQYF
-	TRBJ2-7	TRBD1	TRBV28	TGTGCCAGCAGTGTCACAGGGGGCCGGTACGAGCAGTACTTC	CASSVTGGRYEQYF
-	TRBJ1-1	-	TRBV19	TGTGCCAGTAGTATAGGGAGGGGGTTCACTGAAGCTTTCTTT	CASSIGRGFTEAFF
-	TRBJ1-5	-	TRBV6-5	TGTGCCAGCAACCCGAGGGGGGGCCCAAATCAGCCCCAGCATTTT	CASNPRGGPNQPQHF
-	TRBJ2-1	-	TRBV28	TGTGCCAGCAGTTTTCCGGGGTTTAGCGATGAGCAGTTCTTC	CASSFPGFSDEQFF
few	TRBJ2-2	TRBD2	TRBV24-1	TGTGCCACCAGTGATTTCGGCGGGAGTAGGAACACCGGGGAGCTGTTTTTT	CATSDFGGSRNTGELFF
-	TRBJ1-5	TRBD1	TRBV6-5	TGTGCCAGCAGAGCTAGACAGGGGGCACAGCCCCAGCATTTT	CASRARQGAQPQHF
-	TRBJ1-1	-	TRBV6-4	TGTGCCAGCTCCAGGATCCTAGGGACTGAAGCTTTCTTT	CASSRILGTEAFF
-	TRBJ1-4	-	TRBV6-4	TGTGCCAGCAGTGCCGAGACGAATGAAAAACTGTTTTTT	CASSAETNEKLFF
-	TRBJ2-7	TRBD1	TRBV10-2	TGCGCCAGCAACCCGGGACAGGCTGCCTACGAGCAGTACTTC	CASNPGQAAYEQYF
many	TRBJ2-7	-	TRBV5-6	TGTGCCAGCAGCTTTGAGGGGGAGCAGTACTTC	CASSFEGEQYF
-	TRBJ1-1	TRBD1	TRBV7-9	TGTGCCAGCAGGCCACAGGGGATCACTGAAGCTTTCTTT	CASRPQGITEAFF
-	TRBJ2-7	-	TRBV16	TGTGCCAGCAGTGCTGGCTCCTACGAGCAGTACTTC	CASSAGSYEQYF
once	TRBJ2-1	-	TRBV11-1	TGTGCCAGCAGCTTAACGCGGGACCACTACAATGAGCAGTTCTTC	CASSLTRDHYNEQFF
-	TRBJ1-5	-	TRBV27	TGTGCCAGCGGGTTAAATCAGCCCCAGCATTTT	CASGLNQPQHF
-	TRBJ1-3	-	TRBV3-1/TRBV3-2	TGTGCCAGCAGCCAAGCGGCGCTCGGAAACACCATATATTTT	CASSQAALGNTIYF
-	TRBJ2-7	TRBD2	TRBV28	TGTGCCAGCAGTTCCGCGGGAGGACGCTACGAGCAGTACTTC	CASSSAGGRYEQYF
-	TRBJ2-3	TRBD2	TRBV14	TGTGCCAGCAGTACCGGGACTAGAAGGGCAGATACGCAGTATTTT	CASSTGTRRADTQYF
-	TRBJ1-2	-	TRBV2	TGTGCCAGCAGTGCACAAGGGGGGGGGTCCTATGGCTACACCTTC	CASSAQGGGSYGYTF
-	TRBJ1-2	-	TRBV3-1/TRBV3-2	TGTGCCAGCAGCCAAAAGGGGGGCTATGGCTACACCTTC	CASSQKGGYGYTF
once	TRBJ2-7	TRBD2	TRBV19	TGTGCCAGTAGATCCCGGACTAGCGGAATCTACGAGCAGTACTTC	CASRSRTSGIYEQYF
-	TRBJ1-3	-	TRBV6-5	TGTGCCAGCACTGGGACTCCTGGAAACACCATATATTTT	CASTGTPGNTIYF
-	TRBJ2-7	-	TRBV5-1	TGCGCCAGCAGCTTGTACGGTAGCCTCTACGAGCAGTACTTC	CASSLYGSLYEQYF
-	TRBJ2-2	TRBD2	TRBV27	TGTGCCAGCAATCAACTAGCGGGAACCGGGGAGCTGTTTTTT	CASNQLAGTGELFF
-	TRBJ2-7	TRBD2	TRBV2	TGTGCCAGCAGAGGACTAGCGGGAGTTGGGGAGCAGTACTTC	CASRGLAGVGEQYF
-	TRBJ2-1	-	TRBV2	TGTGCCAGCAGTGAAACCAGGGGCAATACGTTCTTC	CASSETRGNTFF
-	TRBJ1-2	-	TRBV5-6	TGTGCCAGCAGCTTGGAGGGCTATGGCTACACCTTC	CASSLEGYGYTF
-	TRBJ2-7	TRBD2	TRBV7-8	TGTGCCAGCAGCTTCGGTAGCGGGAGCTCCTACGAGCAGTACTTC	CASSFGSGSSYEQYF
-	TRBJ1-1	-	TRBV7-9	TGTGCCAGCAGCCCGGCGGTCATGAACACTGAAGCTTTCTTT	CASSPAVMNTEAFF
-	TRBJ2-3	-	TRBV6-1	TGTGCCAGCAGTGAAGGGTCAGGGTCAAAGGAGTATTTT	CASSEGSGSKEYF
-	TRBJ2-7	-	TRBV6-5	TGTGCCAGCAGTTACAGCCTAGCGCCAACCGCCTACGAGCAGTACTTC	CASSYSLAPTAYEQYF
-	TRBJ2-1	TRBD1	TRBV3-1/TRBV3-2	TGTGCCAGCAGCCAAGATCGGACAGGGAGGAATGAGCAGTTCTTC	CASSQDRTGRNEQFF
-	TRBJ2-2	-	TRBV5-1	TGCGCCAGCAGCGCCCCCGCGAACACCGGGGAGCTGTTTTTT	CASSAPANTGELFF
-	TRBJ1-2	-	TRBV5-1	TGCGCCAGCAGCCCGGGGACGGCTAACTATGGCTACACCTTC	CASSPGTANYGYTF
-	TRBJ2-1	TRBD1	TRBV12-3/TRBV12-4	TGTGCCAGCTTGGACGGGGACAGCAATGAGCAGTTCTTC	CASLDGDSNEQFF
-	TRBJ2-1	-	TRBV25-1	TGTGCCAGCAATTCGGGGGTGGACAATGAGCAGTTCTTC	CASNSGVDNEQFF
-	TRBJ2-5	TRBD2	TRBV9	TGTGCCAGCAGCGCGGGACTAGCGTTAGAGACCCAGTACTTC	CASSAGLALETQYF
-	TRBJ1-1	-	TRBV5-1	TGCGCCAGCAGCTTCGATTCGGTGAACACTGAAGCTTTCTTT	CASSFDSVNTEAFF
-	TRBJ2-1	-	TRBV27	TGTGCCAGCAGTTTTTCCCCGCGCGGTGAGCAGTTCTTC	CASSFSPRGEQFF
-	TRBJ1-1	-	TRBV5-1	TGCGCCAGCAGCTTGGTACAGGGAACTGAAGCTTTCTTT	CASSLVQGTEAFF
-	TRBJ2-7	-	TRBV4-1	TGCGCCAGCAGACCAAGCGGGACAGCCTTATTC	CASRPSGTALF
-	TRBJ2-1	-	TRBV9	TGTGCCAGCAGGCCCGGGAGTAGTAATGAGCAGTTCTTC	CASRPGSSNEQFF
once	TRBJ2-7	TRBD2	TRBV7-2	TGTGCCAGCAGCTTAGCGGGAGGGCCAGGTGAGCAGTACTTC	CASSLAGGPGEQYF
-	TRBJ1-2	TRBD1	TRBV9	TGTGCCAGCAGCGATACAGGGGGCTGGGGCTACACCTTC	CASSDTGGWGYTF
once	TRBJ1-5	TRBD1	TRBV30	TGTGCCTGGAGTGTAGGGACAGACTTTCGCCAGCCCCAGCATTTT	CAWSVGTDFRQPQHF
-	TRBJ2-7	-	TRBV5-8	TGTGCCAGCAGCTTGGGGTGGGACACCAGTTCCTACGAGCAGTACTTC	CASSLGWDTSSYEQYF
-	TRBJ2-7	TRBD1	TRBV6-1	TGTGCCAGCAGTGATTGGGTGGGACAGGGTAACATTTACGAGCAGTACTTC	CASSDWVGQGNIYEQYF
-	TRBJ2-2	-	TRBV25-1	TGTGCCAGCAGTGAATTGGTGCCCGGGGAGCTGTTTTTT	CASSELVPGELFF
-	TRBJ1-4	-	TRBV3-1/TRBV3-2	TGTGCCAGCAGCCAACCGGGACTTCTGGGCGAAAAACTGTTTTTT	CASSQPGLLGEKLFF
-	TRBJ1-2	-	TRBV19	TGTGCCAGTAACAGCTATGGCTACACCTTC	CASNSYGYTF